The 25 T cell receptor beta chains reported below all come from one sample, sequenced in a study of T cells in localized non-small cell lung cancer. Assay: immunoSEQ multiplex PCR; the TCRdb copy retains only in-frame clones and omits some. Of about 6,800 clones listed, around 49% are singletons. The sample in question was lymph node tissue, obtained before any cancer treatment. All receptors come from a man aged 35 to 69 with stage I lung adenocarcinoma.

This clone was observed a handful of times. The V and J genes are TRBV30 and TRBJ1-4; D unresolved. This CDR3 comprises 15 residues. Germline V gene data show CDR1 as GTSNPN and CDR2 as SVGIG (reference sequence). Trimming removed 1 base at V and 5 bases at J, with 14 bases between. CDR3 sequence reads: CAWSGKAYPNEKLFF. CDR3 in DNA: TGTGCCTGGAGTGGGAAGGCCTACCCAAATGAAAAACTGTTTTTT.

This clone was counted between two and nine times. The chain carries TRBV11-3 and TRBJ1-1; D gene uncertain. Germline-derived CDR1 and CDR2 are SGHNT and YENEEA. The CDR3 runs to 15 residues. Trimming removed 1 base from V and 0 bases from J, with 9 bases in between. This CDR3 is CASSLGWVVNTEAFF. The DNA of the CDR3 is TGTGCCAGCAGCTTAGGGTGGGTAGTGAACACTGAAGCTTTCTTT.

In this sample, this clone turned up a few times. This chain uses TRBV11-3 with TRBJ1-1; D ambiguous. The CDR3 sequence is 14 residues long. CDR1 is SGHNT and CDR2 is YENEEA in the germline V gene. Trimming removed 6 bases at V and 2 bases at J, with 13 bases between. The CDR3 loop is CASRHEGTNTEAFF. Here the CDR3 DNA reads TGTGCCAGCAGGCACGAGGGTACTAACACTGAAGCTTTCTTT.

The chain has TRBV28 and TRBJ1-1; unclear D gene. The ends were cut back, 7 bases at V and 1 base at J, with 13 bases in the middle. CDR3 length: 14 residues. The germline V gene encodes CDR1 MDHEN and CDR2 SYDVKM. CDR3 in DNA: TGTGCCAGCAACAATCTCCGGGCGAACACTGAAGCTTTCTTT. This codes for CASNNLRANTEAFF. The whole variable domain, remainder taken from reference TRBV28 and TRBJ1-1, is DVKVTQSSRYLVKRTGEKVFLECVQDMDHENMFWYRQDPGLGLRLIYFSYDVKMKEKGDIPEGYSVSREKKERFSLILESASTNQTSMYLCASNNLRANTEAFFGQGTRLTVV.

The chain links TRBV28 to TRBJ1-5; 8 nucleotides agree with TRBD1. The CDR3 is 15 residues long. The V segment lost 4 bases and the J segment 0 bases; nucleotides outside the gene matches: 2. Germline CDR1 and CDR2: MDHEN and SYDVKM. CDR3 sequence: CASSYRGNSNQPQHF. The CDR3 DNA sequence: TGTGCCAGCAGTTACAGGGGGAATAGCAATCAGCCCCAGCATTTT.

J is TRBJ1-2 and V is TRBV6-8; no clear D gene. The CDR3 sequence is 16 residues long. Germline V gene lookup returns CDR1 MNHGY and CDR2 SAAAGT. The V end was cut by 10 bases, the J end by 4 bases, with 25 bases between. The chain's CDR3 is CATNGPSKNPFYGYTF. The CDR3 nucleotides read TGTGCCACCAACGGGCCGTCCAAAAACCCATTCTATGGCTACACCTTC.

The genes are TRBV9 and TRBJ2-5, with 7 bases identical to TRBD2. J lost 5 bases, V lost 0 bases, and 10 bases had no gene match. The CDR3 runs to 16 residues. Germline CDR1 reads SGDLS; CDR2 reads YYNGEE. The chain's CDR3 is CASSVDGAGKGETQYF. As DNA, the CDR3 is TGTGCCAGCAGCGTAGATGGAGCGGGGAAAGGGGAGACCCAGTACTTC.

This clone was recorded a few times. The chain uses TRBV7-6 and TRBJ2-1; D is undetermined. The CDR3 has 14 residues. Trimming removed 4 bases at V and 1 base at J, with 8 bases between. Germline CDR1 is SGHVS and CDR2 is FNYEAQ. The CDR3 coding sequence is TGTGCCAGCAGCTCGAGACTTTCCTACAATGAGCAGTTCTTC. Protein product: CASSSRLSYNEQFF.

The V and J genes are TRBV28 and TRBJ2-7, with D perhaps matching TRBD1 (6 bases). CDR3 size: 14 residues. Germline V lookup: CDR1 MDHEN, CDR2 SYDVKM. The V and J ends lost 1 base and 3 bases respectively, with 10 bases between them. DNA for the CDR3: TGTGCCAGCAGTTTATCCACAGGGATCTACGAGCAGTACTTC. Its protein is CASSLSTGIYEQYF.

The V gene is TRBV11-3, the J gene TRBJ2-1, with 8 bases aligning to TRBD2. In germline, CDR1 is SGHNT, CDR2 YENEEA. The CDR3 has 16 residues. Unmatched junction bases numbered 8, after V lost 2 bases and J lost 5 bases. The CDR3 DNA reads TGTGCCAGCAGCTTAAACTGGCGGGAGGAACACAATGAGCAGTTCTTC. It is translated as CASSLNWREEHNEQFF.

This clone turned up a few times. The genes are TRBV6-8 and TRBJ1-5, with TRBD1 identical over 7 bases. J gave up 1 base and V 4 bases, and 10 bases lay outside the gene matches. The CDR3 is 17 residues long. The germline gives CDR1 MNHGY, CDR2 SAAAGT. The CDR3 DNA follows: TGTGCCAGCAGTTGGAGGGAGGGGGCGATAAGCAATCAGCCCCAGCATTTT. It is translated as CASSWREGAISNQPQHF.

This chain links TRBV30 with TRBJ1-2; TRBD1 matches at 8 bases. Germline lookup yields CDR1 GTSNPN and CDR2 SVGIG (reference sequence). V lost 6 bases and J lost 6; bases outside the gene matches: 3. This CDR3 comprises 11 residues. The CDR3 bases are TGTGCCTGCAGGGGGCCGGATGGCTACACCTTC. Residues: CACRGPDGYTF.

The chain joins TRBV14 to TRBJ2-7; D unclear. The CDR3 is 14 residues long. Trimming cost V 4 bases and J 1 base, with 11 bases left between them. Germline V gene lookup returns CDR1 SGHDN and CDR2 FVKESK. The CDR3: CASSPQPLSYEQYF. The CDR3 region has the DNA TGTGCCAGCAGCCCGCAGCCACTTTCCTACGAGCAGTACTTC.

The CDR3 here is CAWTSRDGAQYF. CDR3 sequence (DNA): TGTGCCTGGACGTCGCGGGATGGGGCGCAGTACTTC. This rearrangement joins TRBV30 to TRBJ2-7, with D tentatively TRBD2 (6 bases). The CDR3 is made up of 12 amino acids. Trimming removed 4 bases from V and 9 bases from J, with 16 bases in between. Per germline, CDR1 GTSNPN and CDR2 SVGIG (reference sequence).

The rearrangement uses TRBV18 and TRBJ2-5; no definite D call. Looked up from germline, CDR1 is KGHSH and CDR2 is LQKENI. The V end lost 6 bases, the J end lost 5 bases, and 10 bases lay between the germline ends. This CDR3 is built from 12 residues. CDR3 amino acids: CASSRLGETQYF. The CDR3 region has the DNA TGTGCCAGCTCGAGGTTGGGTGAGACCCAGTACTTC.

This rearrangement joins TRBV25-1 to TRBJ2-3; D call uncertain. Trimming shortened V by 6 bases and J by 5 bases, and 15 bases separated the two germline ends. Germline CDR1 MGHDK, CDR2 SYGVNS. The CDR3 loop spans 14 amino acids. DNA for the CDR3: TGTGCCAGCAGCTCTGCGGTAGTGGGAGATACGCAGTATTTT. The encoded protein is CASSSAVVGDTQYF.

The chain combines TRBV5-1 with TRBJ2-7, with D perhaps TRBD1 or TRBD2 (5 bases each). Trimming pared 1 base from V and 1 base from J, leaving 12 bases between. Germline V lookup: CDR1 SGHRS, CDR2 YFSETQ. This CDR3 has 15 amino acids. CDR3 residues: CASSLWGSQSYEQYF. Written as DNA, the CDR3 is TGCGCCAGCAGCTTGTGGGGGTCCCAATCCTACGAGCAGTACTTC.

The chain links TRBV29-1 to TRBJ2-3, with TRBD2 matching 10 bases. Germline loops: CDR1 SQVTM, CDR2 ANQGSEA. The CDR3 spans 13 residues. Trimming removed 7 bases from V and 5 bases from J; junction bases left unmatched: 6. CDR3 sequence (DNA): TGCAGCGGAGCGGGGGGGCCGGTAGATACGCAGTATTTT. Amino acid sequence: CSGAGGPVDTQYF.

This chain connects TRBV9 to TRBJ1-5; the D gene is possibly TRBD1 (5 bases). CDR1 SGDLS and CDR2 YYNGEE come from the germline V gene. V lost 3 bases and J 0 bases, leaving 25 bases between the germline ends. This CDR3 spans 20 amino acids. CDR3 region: CASSAFGSIDSFYSNQPQHF. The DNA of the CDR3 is TGTGCCAGCAGCGCCTTTGGTTCGATCGACAGTTTTTATAGCAATCAGCCCCAGCATTTT.

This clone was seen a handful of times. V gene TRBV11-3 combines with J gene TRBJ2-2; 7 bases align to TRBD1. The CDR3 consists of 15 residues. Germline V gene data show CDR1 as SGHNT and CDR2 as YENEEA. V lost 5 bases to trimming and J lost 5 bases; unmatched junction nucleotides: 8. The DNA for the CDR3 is TGTGCCAGCAGCCCACGGGGACAGTTTACCGGGGAGCTGTTTTTT. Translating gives CASSPRGQFTGELFF.

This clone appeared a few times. The CDR3 nucleotides are TGTGCCAGCAGTTTACAGCCCAGCACAGATACGCAGTATTTT. Translating it yields CASSLQPSTDTQYF. V usage is TRBV27 and J usage is TRBJ2-3; the D is unclear. The CDR3 sequence is 14 residues long. CDR1 and CDR2 (germline): MNHEY, SMNVEV (reference sequence). V dropped 2 bases and J dropped 0 bases, with 6 bases sitting between them.

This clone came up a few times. The CDR3 DNA reads TGTGCCAGCAGCTTAGTGCAGCGATACGAGCAGTACTTC. As protein: CASSLVQRYEQYF. The genes are TRBV7-4 and TRBJ2-7; D is uncertain. The CDR3 sequence is 13 residues long. Germline CDR1 and CDR2: SGHVT and SQSDAQ. Trimming took 1 base from V and 4 from J, leaving 8 bases between them. Together with reference TRBV7-4 and TRBJ2-7, the CDR3 gives the full variable domain: GAGVSQSPRYKVAKRGRDVALRCDSISGHVTLYWYRQTLGQGSEVLTYSQSDAQRDKSGRPSGRFSAERPERSVSTLKIQRTEQGDSAVYLCASSLVQRYEQYFGPGTRLTVT.

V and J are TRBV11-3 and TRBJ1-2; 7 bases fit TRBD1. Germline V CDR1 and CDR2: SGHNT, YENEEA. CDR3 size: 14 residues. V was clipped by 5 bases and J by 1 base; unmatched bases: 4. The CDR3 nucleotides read TGTGCCAGCAGCACCAGGGGGGGTAACTATGGCTACACCTTC. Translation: CASSTRGGNYGYTF. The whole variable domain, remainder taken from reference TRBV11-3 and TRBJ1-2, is EAGVVQSPRYKIIEKKQPVAFWCNPISGHNTLYWYLQNLGQGPELLIRYENEEAVDDSQLPKDRFSAERLKGVDSTLKIQPAELGDSAVYLCASSTRGGNYGYTFGSGTRLTVV.

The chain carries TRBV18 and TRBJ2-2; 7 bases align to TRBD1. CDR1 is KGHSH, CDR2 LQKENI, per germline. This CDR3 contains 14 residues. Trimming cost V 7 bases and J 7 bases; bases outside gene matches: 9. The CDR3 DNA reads TGTGCCAGCTTCTCTGGACAGGTCGGCGGGGAGCTGTTTTTT. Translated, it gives CASFSGQVGGELFF. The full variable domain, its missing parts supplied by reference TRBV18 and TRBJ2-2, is NAGVMQNPRHLVRRRGQEARLRCSPMKGHSHVYWYRQLPEEGLKFMVYLQKENIIDESGMPKERFSAEFPKEGPSILRIQQVVRGDSAAYFCASFSGQVGGELFFGEGSRLTVL.

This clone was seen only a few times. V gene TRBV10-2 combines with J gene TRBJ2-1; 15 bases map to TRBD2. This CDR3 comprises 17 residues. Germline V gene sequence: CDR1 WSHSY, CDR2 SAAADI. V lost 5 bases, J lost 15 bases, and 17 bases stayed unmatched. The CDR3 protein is CASSQLAGLAGGVGLFF. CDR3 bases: TGCGCCAGCAGTCAACTCGCAGGACTAGCGGGAGGGGTCGGTCTGTTCTTC.